This TCR beta chain emerged from a study of blood T cell repertoires in COVID-19. Sequenced by immunoSEQ multiplex PCR; TCRdb stores in-frame clones only, minus some. The sample shows under 130,000 clones, approximately 84% of them seen only once. V dropped 4 bases and J dropped 1 base, with 10 bases sitting between them. This CDR3 has 14 residues. Germline CDR1 is LNHDA and CDR2 is SQIVND (reference sequence). The chain uses TRBV19 and TRBJ1-1, with no clear D. The TCR originated in a human donor in a cohort sampled during active COVID-19. Sequenced input: peripheral blood. The CDR3 spells CASSTIHRNTEAFF. CDR3 in DNA: TGTGCCAGTAGTACCATCCACAGGAACACTGAAGCTTTCTTT.